Described below is a single T cell receptor (beta chain) sequence and its context. TCRdb reprocessed the 5' RACE reads via MiXCR and lists one record per CDR3 protein. The sample records about 790,000 distinct CDR3 sequences, 15% to 20% being singletons. The sample comes from a study of identical twins. The V gene lost 10 bases and the J gene lost 2 bases, with 16 bases spanning the gap. Germline V gene data show CDR1 as MNHNS and CDR2 as SASEGT. This CDR3 region has 14 residues. The same specimen was also included in a second study, on T cells expressing NK-cell markers.

This TCR was sampled from a woman aged 18-29 years in good health. The V call is TRBV6-1, the J call TRBJ2-3; unclear D gene. Sequencing used PBMCs. This CDR3 reads CATQPGSYTDTQYF. CDR3 bases: TGTGCCACCCAACCCGGATCCTACACAGATACGCAGTATTTT.